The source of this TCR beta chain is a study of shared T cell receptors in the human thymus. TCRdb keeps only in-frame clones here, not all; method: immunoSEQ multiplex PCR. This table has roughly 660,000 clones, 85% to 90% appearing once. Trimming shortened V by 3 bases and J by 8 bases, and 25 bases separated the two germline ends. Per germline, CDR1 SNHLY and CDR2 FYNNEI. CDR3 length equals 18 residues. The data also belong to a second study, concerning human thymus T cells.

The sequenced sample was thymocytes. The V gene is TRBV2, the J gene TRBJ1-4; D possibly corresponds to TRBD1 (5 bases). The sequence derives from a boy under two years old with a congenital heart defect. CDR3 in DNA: TGTGCCAGCAGTGACCAATCCGCCGGGTCACCGGAGGGGGAAAAACTGTTTTTT. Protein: CASSDQSAGSPEGEKLFF.